The clone carrying this T cell receptor (beta chain) was observed a handful of times. Its antigen remains unknown. The data were produced by immunoSEQ multiplex PCR, yet TCRdb's version contains in-frame clones alone and is incomplete. The sample carries over 200,000 clones, roughly 80% recorded once. This sample stems from a study of cytomegalovirus exposure and HLA in healthy donors. Across the whole study: The 95 to 150 validation repertoires used the same platform as the 500 to 700 first-cohort repertoires, a later analysis reported. The study's findings and limits: CMV antigen specificity of a few CMV-associated chains was confirmed in vitro. It was approximately 160 TCR beta chains that were listed as cytomegalovirus-associated. Some public TCRs appeared in many individuals, while most sequences were rare.

The sequence was obtained from a woman in her late teens or twenties in good health and CMV-seronegative. Sequencing was performed on PBMCs.

The CDR3 region is CASSAGKYNEQFF. As DNA, the CDR3 is TGTGCCAGTTCCGCAGGGAAATACAATGAGCAGTTCTTC. The J gene is TRBJ2-1, the V gene TRBV7-3; D might be TRBD1 (5 bases). V was pared by 9 bases and J by 4 bases, with 13 bases between. The CDR3 runs 13 residues. The V gene's germline CDR1 is SGHTA and CDR2 FQGTGA. The complete variable domain, with remaining parts taken from reference TRBV7-3 and TRBJ2-1, reads GAGVSQTPSNKVTEKGKYVELRCDPISGHTALYWYRQSLGQGPEFLIYFQGTGAADDSGLPNDRFFAVRPEGSVSTLKIQRTERGDSAVYLCASSAGKYNEQFFGPGTRLTVL.